A selection of T cell receptor beta chains follows, all from one sample in a study of blood T cells in healthy people across ages. Each CDR3 protein gets one entry after TCRdb re-called the 5' RACE reads with MiXCR. The sample has about 1.8 million distinct CDR3 sequences; around half are singletons. What was sequenced was blood. Receptors originate from a middle-aged woman in good health. Both conserved end residues are part of each CDR3. Fields, in order: V gene, clone size, D gene, J gene, CDR3 protein, CDR3 DNA. D genes are given only for firm matches. The size entry is marked missing in some rows and otherwise reads once, few, many or a size class.

TRBV24-1	-	-	TRBJ2-3	CATSTVGYSDTQYF	TGTGCCACGAGTACAGTCGGTTACAGTGATACGCAGTATTTT
TRBV10-3	few	TRBD1	TRBJ2-1	CAISERSGQGAGSSYNEQFF	TGTGCCATCAGTGAACGGAGCGGACAGGGGGCCGGATCTTCCTACAATGAGCAGTTCTTC
TRBV7-2	-	-	TRBJ2-4	CASSPGMGPAKNIQYF	TGTGCCAGCAGCCCTGGGATGGGGCCGGCCAAAAACATTCAGTACTTC
TRBV13	-	TRBD2	TRBJ2-3	CASSLDAGGSTDTQYF	TGTGCCAGCAGCTTAGATGCCGGGGGGAGCACAGATACGCAGTATTTT
TRBV11-1	many	TRBD1	TRBJ2-1	CASSLGPGQGARNEQFF	TGTGCCAGCAGCTTAGGTCCGGGACAGGGGGCAAGGAATGAGCAGTTCTTC
TRBV7-2	-	-	TRBJ1-2	CASSLAVQARDYTF	TGTGCCAGCAGCTTAGCGGTACAGGCCCGGGACTACACCTTC
TRBV20-1	-	-	TRBJ1-1	CSAARENTEAFF	TGCAGTGCCGCCAGGGAGAACACTGAAGCTTTCTTT
TRBV6-1	-	-	TRBJ2-6	CASCPSKSGANVLTF	TGTGCCAGCTGTCCATCCAAATCTGGGGCCAACGTCCTGACTTTC
TRBV6-2/TRBV6-3	-	-	TRBJ1-1	CASSSPWRGSWNTEAFF	TGTGCCAGCAGTTCACCTTGGCGGGGGTCTTGGAACACTGAAGCTTTCTTT
TRBV27	-	TRBD2	TRBJ2-1	CASSLWTSGAMNEQFF	TGTGCCAGCAGTCTATGGACTAGCGGGGCGATGAATGAGCAGTTCTTC
TRBV7-9	-	-	TRBJ2-5	CASSLVRREETRYF	TGTGCCAGCAGCTTAGTGCGACGGGAAGAGACCCGGTACTTC
TRBV20-1	-	-	TRBJ2-1	CSARVDRNEQFF	TGCAGTGCTAGGGTCGATAGGAATGAGCAGTTCTTC
TRBV7-9	-	-	TRBJ2-5	CASTPGWQGIRAQETQYF	TGTGCCAGCACTCCCGGCTGGCAGGGTATTCGTGCACAAGAGACCCAGTACTTC
TRBV11-2	-	-	TRBJ2-3	CASSSTGLSTDTQYF	TGTGCCAGCAGCTCGACTGGCCTTAGCACAGATACGCAGTATTTT
TRBV6-2/TRBV6-3	-	-	TRBJ2-7	CASRAPVSEFMDYEQYF	TGTGCCAGCAGGGCACCTGTGTCGGAATTTATGGACTACGAGCAGTACTTC
TRBV7-8	-	TRBD2	TRBJ2-5	CASSALAGYQETQYF	TGTGCCAGCAGCGCACTAGCGGGATACCAAGAGACCCAGTACTTC
TRBV11-2	few	TRBD1	TRBJ2-5	CASSNRDRAFETQYF	TGTGCCAGCAGCAACCGGGACAGGGCGTTTGAGACCCAGTACTTC
TRBV7-2	-	-	TRBJ2-5	CASSLGSRGQGTEYF	TGTGCCAGCAGCTTAGGCTCTAGGGGTCAGGGGACCGAGTACTTC
TRBV11-2	few	-	TRBJ2-5	CASSLVPGFLNEQYF	TGTGCCAGCAGCTTAGTCCCAGGTTTTCTGAATGAGCAGTACTTC
TRBV29-1	-	TRBD2	TRBJ2-1	CSGGLAGGPTGEQFF	TGCAGCGGCGGACTAGCGGGGGGCCCCACGGGTGAGCAGTTCTTC
TRBV20-1	many	TRBD1	TRBJ1-2	CSARRQGGYGYTF	TGCAGTGCTAGGCGACAGGGTGGCTATGGCTACACCTTC
TRBV24-1	-	TRBD1	TRBJ1-2	CATSDLGDRHSNYGYTF	TGTGCCACCAGTGATTTGGGGGACAGACACTCTAACTATGGCTACACCTTC
TRBV12-3/TRBV12-4	-	TRBD1	TRBJ2-7	CASSEWTGNSYEQYF	TGTGCCAGCAGTGAATGGACAGGGAACTCCTACGAGCAGTACTTC
TRBV29-1	-	TRBD2	TRBJ2-1	CSVGLAGGRNEQFF	TGCAGCGTTGGTTTGGCGGGGGGGCGTAATGAGCAGTTCTTC